The 32 T cell receptor beta chains presented below share a single source sample, sequenced in a study of T-cell reconstitution after alpha-beta-depleted transplantation in children. Researchers prepared the TCRbeta library using unique molecular identifiers, the study reports. TCRdb ran MiXCR on the PCR reads and lists one entry per CDR3 protein. The repertoire has about 340,000 distinct CDR3 sequences, 9% to 12% of them found once; the top ten carry approximately 2.3%. Sequencing was performed on PBMCs from the stem cell graft donor, taken from the stem cell graft. Source of these receptors: a human donor who donated a stem cell graft to a child with acute lymphoblastic leukemia.

J is TRBJ1-4 and V is TRBV4-2; 10 bases fit TRBD1. Germline CDR1 LGHNA, CDR2 YNFKEQ. With V trimmed by 0 bases and J by 8 bases, 15 bases remained unmatched. There are 19 residues in the CDR3. The chain's CDR3 is CASSQETYWDRGEGEKLFF. The CDR3 DNA reads as TGTGCCAGCAGCCAAGAGACATACTGGGACAGGGGCGAAGGGGAAAAACTGTTTTTT.

This clonotype was seen many times. The V and J genes are TRBV5-6 and TRBJ1-5; no reliable D call. Trimming stripped 0 bases from V and 4 bases from J, with 14 bases between. This CDR3 has 16 amino acids. Per germline, CDR1 SGHDT and CDR2 YYEEEE. The CDR3 reads CASSLGQGRMNQPQHF. DNA of the CDR3: TGTGCCAGCAGCTTGGGCCAAGGCAGAATGAATCAGCCCCAGCATTTT.

With respect to this clonotype: The junction departs from the called germline gene at one end, perhaps through a read error. This chain joins TRBV7-7 and TRBJ2-5, with 12 positions matching TRBD1. Germline CDR1 reads SSHAT; CDR2 reads FNYEAQ (reference sequence). This CDR3 is built from 17 residues. DNA of the CDR3: TGTGCTAGCAGCTTAGCCCCCGGGACAGGGGGCGGCGAGACCCAGTACTTC. Translation gives CASSLAPGTGGGETQYF. Full variable domain (rest looked up from reference TRBV7-7 and TRBJ2-5): GAGVSQSPRYKVTKRGQDVTLRCDPISSHATLYWYQQALGQGPEFLTYFNYEAQPDKSGLPSDRFSAERPEGSISTLTIQRTEQRDSAMYRCASSLAPGTGGGETQYFGPGTRLLVL.

The CDR3 is CASRKQGDSNQPQHF. The CDR3 DNA follows: TGTGCCAGCAGAAAACAGGGGGATAGCAATCAGCCCCAGCATTTT. The chain links TRBV27 to TRBJ1-5; TRBD1 matches 8 bases. V shed 6 bases and J 0 bases; nucleotides not matched to a gene: 4. Germline assignment: CDR1 MNHEY and CDR2 SMNVEV (reference sequence). The CDR3 is 15 residues long.

This clonotype was found a few times. V usage is TRBV5-1 and J usage is TRBJ2-1, with 16 bases lining up with TRBD2. Germline assignment: CDR1 SGHRS and CDR2 YFSETQ. V was clipped by 4 bases and J by 8 bases; unmatched bases: 6. CDR3 length equals 16 residues. The CDR3 reads CASSTGTSGRADEQFF. CDR3 nucleotides: TGCGCCAGCAGCACCGGGACTAGCGGGAGGGCCGATGAGCAGTTCTTC.

The chain combines TRBV29-1 with TRBJ2-7; TRBD1 matches at 7 bases. J gave up 1 base and V 2 bases, and 5 bases lay outside the gene matches. CDR1 is SQVTM, CDR2 ANQGSEA, per germline. The CDR3 runs to 14 residues. The CDR3 sequence is CSVENRQGSYEQYF. DNA of the CDR3: TGCAGCGTTGAAAATCGACAGGGTTCCTACGAGCAGTACTTC.

The CDR3 nucleotides read TGTGCCAGTAATAGACAGGGCCATCAGCCCCAGCATTTT. It codes for CASNRQGHQPQHF. The chain combines TRBV19 with TRBJ1-5, with TRBD1 matching over 7 bases. J was trimmed by 5 bases and V by 7 bases; bases with no gene match: 5. Germline CDR1 is LNHDA and CDR2 is SQIVND (reference sequence). CDR3 length: 13 amino acids. The full variable domain, rest sourced from reference TRBV19 and TRBJ1-5, is DGGITQSPKYLFRKEGQNVTLSCEQNLNHDAMYWYRQDPGQGLRLIYYSQIVNDFQKGDIAEGYSVSREKKESFPLTVTSAQKNPTAFYLCASNRQGHQPQHFGDGTRLSIL.

This clonotype was counted only a few times. The chain has TRBV4-1 and TRBJ2-1, with D uncertain. V dropped 0 bases and J dropped 0 bases, with 9 bases sitting between them. Germline loops: CDR1 MGHRA, CDR2 YSYEKL. The CDR3 extends over 16 amino acids. The CDR3 protein is CASSQDWISSYNEQFF. In nucleotides, the CDR3 is TGCGCCAGCAGCCAAGATTGGATAAGCTCCTACAATGAGCAGTTCTTC.

This clonotype was detected only a few times. The V and J genes are TRBV29-1 and TRBJ2-7, with D possibly matching TRBD1 (6 bases). The germline V and J ends were trimmed by 4 bases and 0 bases, with 7 bases remaining between them. This CDR3 has 12 residues. Germline assignment: CDR1 SQVTM and CDR2 ANQGSEA. CDR3 sequence: CSVGDNSYEQYF. The CDR3 region has the DNA TGCAGCGTTGGGGACAACTCCTACGAGCAGTACTTC.

The chain is built from TRBV4-1 and TRBJ1-6, with 7 positions matching TRBD1. V lost 1 base to trimming and J lost 10 bases; unmatched junction nucleotides: 16. Germline V gene sequence: CDR1 MGHRA, CDR2 YSYEKL. There are 18 residues in the CDR3. Written as DNA, the CDR3 is TGCGCCAGCAGCCAAGGGCTAAATTACAGGGGCAGGGAATCACCCCTCCACTTT. Translating it yields CASSQGLNYRGRESPLHF.

This clonotype has just a few counts. The J gene is TRBJ2-5, the V gene TRBV10-3; either TRBD1 or TRBD2 may fit D (5 bases each). The V gene's germline CDR1 is ENHRY and CDR2 SYGVKD. CDR3 length: 17 amino acids. V lost 2 bases, J lost 4 bases, and 20 bases lay in between. In nucleotides, the CDR3 is TGTGCCATCAGTGAGGCACTTCCAGAGGGGCGCGGAGAGACCCAGTACTTC. This codes for CAISEALPEGRGETQYF.

This clonotype occurred a few times. The gene calls are TRBV5-6 and TRBJ2-1; 7 nucleotides agree with TRBD1. This CDR3 is 16 amino acids long. Unmatched junction bases numbered 13, after V lost 5 bases and J lost 5 bases. CDR1 is SGHDT, CDR2 YYEEEE, per germline. The CDR3 coding sequence is TGTGCCAGCAGTTCTATTTCGGGACAGATGGACAATGAGCAGTTCTTC. It yields the protein CASSSISGQMDNEQFF.

J is TRBJ2-2 and V is TRBV12-3 or TRBV12-4, with D unclear. V was trimmed by 3 bases and J by 6 bases, leaving 8 bases between them. The CDR3 is made up of 13 amino acids. The CDR3 is CASSFWESGELFF. The CDR3 DNA sequence: TGTGCCAGCAGTTTCTGGGAATCCGGGGAGCTGTTTTTT.

This chain connects TRBV12-5 to TRBJ2-3; a possible D gene is TRBD2 (5 bases). V shed 3 bases and J shed 0 bases, with 13 bases lying between them. CDR3 size: 16 residues. Germline V CDR1 and CDR2: LGHNT, FRNRAP. For the CDR3, the DNA is TGTGCTAGTGGTTTTCCCGGAGCGGAAAGCACAGATACGCAGTATTTT. It translates to CASGFPGAESTDTQYF.

This clonotype turned up a few times. The chain combines TRBV15 with TRBJ2-7, with 9 bases lining up with TRBD1. In germline, CDR1 is LNHNV, CDR2 YYDKDF (reference sequence). V shed 4 bases and J 6 bases; nucleotides not matched to a gene: 7. The CDR3 has 14 residues. The CDR3 region is CATSIRDRAGEQYF. The CDR3 bases are TGTGCCACCAGCATACGGGACAGGGCGGGCGAGCAGTACTTC. Full variable domain (rest looked up from reference TRBV15 and TRBJ2-7): DAMVIQNPRYQVTQFGKPVTLSCSQTLNHNVMYWYQQKSSQAPKLLFHYYDKDFNNEADTPDNFQSRRPNTSFCFLDIRSPGLGDTAMYLCATSIRDRAGEQYFGPGTRLTVT.

V usage is TRBV20-1 and J usage is TRBJ1-2; TRBD1 is a possible D gene (6 bases). The germline V gene has CDR1 DFQATT and CDR2 SNEGSKA (reference sequence). The CDR3 loop spans 14 amino acids. The V gene lost 0 bases and the J gene lost 8 bases, with 16 bases spanning the gap. In DNA, the CDR3 is TGCAGTGCTAGAGATGGGGAGAGGGGGTGGGGCTACACCTTC. Translation: CSARDGERGWGYTF.

This clonotype occurred a few times. The V and J genes are TRBV27 and TRBJ1-6, with 7 positions matching TRBD1. V was pared by 2 bases and J by 7 bases, with 2 bases of the junction left unmatched. The CDR3 sequence is 14 residues long. Germline V gene sequence: CDR1 MNHEY, CDR2 SMNVEV (reference sequence). The CDR3 nucleotides read TGTGCCAGCAGTTTAGGGACAGAGAATTCACCCCTCCACTTT. This sequence encodes CASSLGTENSPLHF.

The sample holds one count of this clonotype. The genes are TRBV20-1 and TRBJ2-3, with 8 bases identical to TRBD1. The CDR3 runs 14 residues. V shed 6 bases, J shed 2 bases, and the junction held 7 bases outside the gene matches. CDR1 and CDR2 (germline): DFQATT, SNEGSKA (reference sequence). CDR3 protein: CSAPDRAHTDTQYF. The DNA for the CDR3 is TGCAGTGCACCGGACAGGGCTCACACAGATACGCAGTATTTT.

CDR3 coding DNA: TGCAGTGCTAGAGATCCGAGGGCGGGAAAAAGTTACAATGAGCAGTTCTTC. Translation gives CSARDPRAGKSYNEQFF. V usage is TRBV20-1 and J usage is TRBJ2-1; possibly TRBD2 for D (6 bases). CDR1 is DFQATT and CDR2 is SNEGSKA in the germline V gene (reference sequence). This CDR3 has 17 residues. Trimming cost V 0 bases and J 4 bases, with 19 bases left between them.

The V and J genes are TRBV2 and TRBJ2-1; TRBD2 aligns across 7 bases. The trim removed 8 bases at V and 4 bases at J, leaving 8 bases unmatched. The CDR3 totals 14 residues. Germline lookup yields CDR1 SNHLY and CDR2 FYNNEI. The CDR3 loop reads CASGWASGYNEQFF. The CDR3 DNA sequence: TGTGCCAGCGGGTGGGCTAGCGGATACAATGAGCAGTTCTTC.

This clonotype was counted ten times or more. The genes are TRBV3-1 and TRBJ2-1; perhaps TRBD2 as D (6 bases). CDR3 length: 15 residues. Germline V gives CDR1 LGHDT, CDR2 YNNKEL (reference sequence). V was pared by 1 base and J by 4 bases, with 11 bases between. CDR3: CASSQVLGSYNEQFF. The DNA for the CDR3 is TGTGCCAGCAGCCAAGTCCTCGGGAGTTACAATGAGCAGTTCTTC.

This clonotype turned up a few times. V usage is TRBV5-1 and J usage is TRBJ2-7; 7 bases match TRBD1. The CDR3 sequence is 14 residues long. CDR1 SGHRS and CDR2 YFSETQ come from the germline V gene. The trim removed 5 bases at V and 3 bases at J, leaving 8 bases unmatched. The CDR3 region has the DNA TGCGCCAGCAGTGATCAGGGACAGCACTACGAGCAGTACTTC. Residues: CASSDQGQHYEQYF.

This clonotype was detected a few times. V and J are TRBV4-3 and TRBJ1-2, with 8 bases aligning to TRBD1. Unmatched junction bases numbered 8, after V lost 3 bases and J lost 2 bases. There are 16 residues in the CDR3. In germline, CDR1 is LGHNA, CDR2 YSLEER. CDR3 bases: TGCGCCAGCAGCCAGTATACAGGGGGTGGGAACTATGGCTACACCTTC. Protein sequence: CASSQYTGGGNYGYTF.

This clonotype turned up a few times. A much larger clone sits a single nucleotide away, making a read error possible. The rearrangement uses TRBV7-2 and TRBJ2-2, with D hard to call. Trimming stripped 1 base from V and 5 bases from J, with 5 bases between. CDR1 is SGHTA, CDR2 FQGNSA, per germline. The CDR3 is made up of 13 amino acids. This CDR3 reads CASSLVKTGELFF. CDR3 sequence (DNA): TGTGCCAGCAGCTTAGTTAAAACCGGGGAGCTGTTTTTT.

Only a few counts were recorded for this clonotype. This chain uses TRBV4-2 with TRBJ2-1, with D possibly TRBD1 on 5 matching bases. Trimming removed 1 base from V and 4 bases from J, with 17 bases in between. This CDR3 has 17 amino acids. Germline loops: CDR1 LGHNA, CDR2 YNFKEQ. This chain's CDR3 is CASSQVYQGGAYNEQFF. CDR3 sequence (DNA): TGTGCCAGCAGCCAAGTTTATCAGGGTGGGGCATACAATGAGCAGTTCTTC.

This clonotype showed up just a few times. The chain employs TRBV12-3 or TRBV12-4 and TRBJ1-1, with no clear D. This CDR3 spans 14 amino acids. V gave up 6 bases and J gave up 1 base, with 12 bases separating them. The CDR3 DNA reads TGTGCCAGCAGCCTCCGGCCATCGAACACTGAAGCTTTCTTT. It encodes CASSLRPSNTEAFF.

This clonotype was counted many times. The chain joins TRBV6-5 to TRBJ2-3; perhaps D is TRBD1 or TRBD2 (5 bases each). CDR1 and CDR2 (germline): MNHEY, SVGAGI. V was clipped by 5 bases and J by 0 bases, with 15 bases between them. The CDR3 covers 16 residues. As DNA, the CDR3 is TGTGCCAGCAGTCGGACGGGACCGACTAGCACAGATACGCAGTATTTT. It codes for CASSRTGPTSTDTQYF.

This clonotype was observed many times. This chain links TRBV6-5 with TRBJ1-5; tentatively, D is TRBD1 (6 bases). Germline V CDR1 and CDR2: MNHEY, SVGAGI. This CDR3 is built from 14 residues. With 5 bases removed from V and 4 bases from J, the gap between germline ends came to 12 bases. CDR3 nucleotides: TGTGCCAGCAGTAGGGCAGGGGCAAATCAGCCCCAGCATTTT. It translates to CASSRAGANQPQHF.

V is TRBV20-1 and J is TRBJ1-5; the D gene is possibly TRBD1 (6 bases). Trimming pared 4 bases from V and 1 base from J, leaving 8 bases between. In germline, CDR1 is DFQATT, CDR2 SNEGSKA (reference sequence). The CDR3 sequence is 13 residues long. The CDR3 DNA reads as TGCAGTGCTAAAGGACAGAGCAATCAGCCCCAGCATTTT. Protein: CSAKGQSNQPQHF.

This clonotype showed up many times. This chain links TRBV28 with TRBJ1-6; D is ambiguous. Germline CDR1 and CDR2: MDHEN and SYDVKM. The CDR3 is made up of 14 amino acids. V lost 2 bases to trimming and J lost 6 bases, with 8 bases between them. The CDR3 is CASSLKTVNSPLHF. The CDR3 region has the DNA TGTGCCAGCAGTTTAAAGACCGTTAATTCACCCCTCCACTTT. The full variable domain, its missing parts supplied by reference TRBV28 and TRBJ1-6, is DVKVTQSSRYLVKRTGEKVFLECVQDMDHENMFWYRQDPGLGLRLIYFSYDVKMKEKGDIPEGYSVSREKKERFSLILESASTNQTSMYLCASSLKTVNSPLHFGNGTRLTVT.

The chain links TRBV18 to TRBJ1-2, with D possibly being TRBD1 (6 bases). The V gene's germline CDR1 is KGHSH and CDR2 LQKENI. V was trimmed by 4 bases and J by 10 bases, leaving 19 bases between them. CDR3 length: 14 amino acids. The CDR3: CASSLARTEVDYTF. The CDR3 nucleotides are TGTGCCAGCTCACTCGCGAGGACAGAGGTTGACTACACCTTC.

This chain joins TRBV7-6 and TRBJ2-5; a weak D match, TRBD2 (6 bases). The ends were cut back, 1 base at V and 5 bases at J, with 14 bases in the middle. CDR3 length equals 15 residues. Germline CDR1 reads SGHVS; CDR2 reads FNYEAQ. The CDR3 nucleotides are TGTGCCAGCAGCTTAGGCACAGCCAGCGGGGAGACCCAGTACTTC. This translates into CASSLGTASGETQYF.